Below, 16 T cell receptor beta chains from the same sample are listed, as sequenced in a study of STAT5B mutations in CD4+ large granular lymphocyte leukemia. Measured with immunoSEQ multiplex PCR; TCRdb has only the in-frame clones, and not every one. The sample includes over 25,000 clones, about 82% of them seen just once. The source material was CD4+ T cells from blood buffy coats. The receptors were sampled from a human donor in good health.

This chain links TRBV4-1 with TRBJ2-3; 8 nucleotides line up with TRBD1. This CDR3 is 16 amino acids long. Germline V CDR1 and CDR2: MGHRA, YSYEKL. Losses at the gene ends were 1 base for V and 1 base for J; bases not matched to a gene: 4. The CDR3: CASSQVGRGRTDTQYF. CDR3 bases: TGCGCCAGCAGCCAAGTGGGCAGGGGGCGCACAGATACGCAGTATTTT.

This chain's CDR3 is CASSWALAGANVLTF. The CDR3 nucleotides are TGTGCCAGCAGCTGGGCGTTGGCTGGGGCCAACGTCCTGACTTTC. The rearrangement joins TRBV28 to TRBJ2-6, with D unclear. The CDR3 loop spans 15 amino acids. CDR1 and CDR2 from the germline V gene are MDHEN and SYDVKM. Trimming took off 6 bases at V and 2 bases at J, with 11 bases between the two ends.

The chain carries TRBV7-2 and TRBJ2-5; no reliable D call. V gave up 5 bases and J gave up 1 base, with 8 bases separating them. The germline gives CDR1 SGHTA, CDR2 FQGNSA. This CDR3 is built from 13 residues. CDR3: CASSPGPQETQYF. The CDR3 DNA reads TGTGCCAGCAGCCCGGGCCCCCAAGAGACCCAGTACTTC.

This clone was seen just once. The rearrangement uses TRBV19 and TRBJ1-4; D gene ambiguous. Germline V gene sequence: CDR1 LNHDA, CDR2 SQIVND (reference sequence). Trimming stripped 8 bases from V and 5 bases from J, with 9 bases between. The CDR3 is 12 amino acids. CDR3 sequence: CASQQKNEKLFF. The CDR3 region has the DNA TGTGCCAGTCAACAGAAAAATGAAAAACTGTTTTTT.

The V call is TRBV5-1, the J call TRBJ2-6; D tentatively fits TRBD1 or TRBD2 (5 bases each). CDR1 is SGHRS, CDR2 YFSETQ, per germline. Trimming stripped 5 bases from V and 7 bases from J, with 13 bases between. The CDR3 spans 14 residues. The CDR3 nucleotides are TGCGCCAGCAGAAGGCAGGGAGAAGCCAACGTCCTGACTTTC. This gives the protein CASRRQGEANVLTF.

The rearrangement joins TRBV28 to TRBJ1-4; the D is unclear. The germline V gene encodes CDR1 MDHEN and CDR2 SYDVKM. The CDR3 loop spans 17 amino acids. V shed 1 base and J shed 4 bases, with 16 bases lying between them. CDR3 residues: CASSLYPAPMDNEKLFF. In DNA form, the CDR3 reads TGTGCCAGCAGTTTATATCCCGCCCCGATGGATAATGAAAAACTGTTTTTT. Variable domain in full (rest from reference TRBV28 and TRBJ1-4): DVKVTQSSRYLVKRTGEKVFLECVQDMDHENMFWYRQDPGLGLRLIYFSYDVKMKEKGDIPEGYSVSREKKERFSLILESASTNQTSMYLCASSLYPAPMDNEKLFFGSGTQLSVL.

This clone was detected a few times. The chain has TRBV10-3 and TRBJ1-2; 9 positions agree with TRBD1. Germline CDR1 is ENHRY and CDR2 is SYGVKD. The junction had 7 bases not matched to a gene; V was cut back by 8 bases and J by 0 bases. This CDR3 region has 15 residues. CDR3 amino acids: CAIRGQGDSNYGYTF. The CDR3 nucleotides read TGTGCCATCCGGGGACAGGGAGATTCTAACTATGGCTACACCTTC.

The J gene is TRBJ1-2, the V gene TRBV6-5, with D tentatively TRBD1 (5 bases). V was shortened by 6 bases and J by 7 bases, with 21 bases between the two germline ends. The V gene's germline CDR1 is MNHEY and CDR2 SVGAGI. The CDR3 covers 15 residues. In DNA, the CDR3 is TGTGCCAGCAGACAAACCGGGGCACCAAGTGGTGGCTACACCTTC. This codes for CASRQTGAPSGGYTF.

The chain is built from TRBV5-1 and TRBJ2-7; TRBD2 aligns across 10 bases. CDR1 SGHRS and CDR2 YFSETQ come from the germline V gene. The CDR3 spans 16 residues. The V gene end was trimmed by 0 bases and the J gene end by 1 base; junction bases not matched to a gene: 4. CDR3 sequence (DNA): TGCGCCAGCAGCTTGGGGCCTAGCGGGGGTTCCTACGAGCAGTACTTC. Translated: CASSLGPSGGSYEQYF.

This clone turned up a few times. This rearrangement joins TRBV10-3 to TRBJ1-2; D is uncertain. V lost 10 bases and J 5 bases, leaving 11 bases between the germline ends. The CDR3 has 11 residues. Germline CDR1 reads ENHRY; CDR2 reads SYGVKD. The CDR3 here is CATRIEYGYTF. The CDR3 DNA sequence: TGTGCCACTAGGATCGAGTATGGCTACACCTTC.

The chain uses TRBV19 and TRBJ1-5; perhaps TRBD1 as D (6 bases). CDR1 is LNHDA, CDR2 SQIVND, per germline (reference sequence). The CDR3 is 13 amino acids. Trimming pared 1 base from V and 10 bases from J, leaving 11 bases between. CDR3 amino acids: CASSIVGGHPQHF. In nucleotides, the CDR3 is TGTGCCAGTAGTATAGTAGGGGGACATCCCCAGCATTTT.

This clone was picked up a small number of times. CDR3 sequence: CASSLSTAGNYGYTF. The CDR3 nucleotides read TGTGCCAGCAGTTTATCCACCGCAGGAAACTATGGCTACACCTTC. The chain has TRBV28 and TRBJ1-2; D unclear. Germline values: CDR1 MDHEN, CDR2 SYDVKM. Trimming pared 1 base from V and 2 bases from J, leaving 11 bases between. The CDR3 runs 15 residues.

The chain joins TRBV7-9 to TRBJ2-3; TRBD2 is a possible D gene (5 bases). V lost 7 bases to trimming and J lost 1 base, with 15 bases between them. The CDR3 sequence is 15 residues long. Germline V gene data show CDR1 as SEHNR and CDR2 as FQNEAQ (reference sequence). Here the CDR3 reads CASMKGALGTDTQYF. CDR3 DNA: TGTGCCAGCATGAAGGGAGCGCTCGGCACAGATACGCAGTATTTT.

This chain connects TRBV4-1 to TRBJ2-7; D tentatively reads TRBD1 or TRBD2 (5 bases each). Germline V gene lookup returns CDR1 MGHRA and CDR2 YSYEKL. Trimming shortened V by 0 bases and J by 3 bases, and 15 bases separated the two germline ends. The length of the CDR3 is 16 residues. The CDR3 nucleotides are TGCGCCAGCAGCCAAGAGTTCGGGACGGTGGTCTACGAGCAGTACTTC. It is translated as CASSQEFGTVVYEQYF.

This clone was observed a few times. V gene TRBV18 combines with J gene TRBJ2-7; weak D call: TRBD1 (5 bases). The V end was cut by 0 bases, the J end by 4 bases, with 13 bases between. Germline assignment: CDR1 KGHSH and CDR2 LQKENI. This CDR3 region has 15 residues. The CDR3 reads CASSPPAGRQYEQYF. The CDR3 DNA follows: TGTGCCAGCTCACCACCCGCAGGGCGTCAATACGAGCAGTACTTC.

The V gene is TRBV20-1, the J gene TRBJ2-7, with D hard to call. From germline, CDR1 is DFQATT and CDR2 SNEGSKA (reference sequence). Trimming took 5 bases from V and 7 from J, leaving 3 bases between them. The CDR3 contains 8 residues. The CDR3 loop is CSAGEQYF. Here the CDR3 DNA reads TGCAGTGCTGGGGAGCAGTACTTC.